This TCR beta chain was sequenced during a study of cytomegalovirus exposure and HLA in healthy donors. Study results and caveats: Cytomegalovirus-associated status was assigned to fewer than 200 TCR beta chains. As a later analysis showed, a missense DCLRE1C variant was linked to trimming of TCR beta V- and J-genes. The presence/absence work took it that sequencing depth was about the same across donors. The classifier reportedly diagnosed cytomegalovirus status with high sensitivity and specificity.

The PCR contained 60 Vbeta and 13 Jbeta primers. Assay used: immunoSEQ multiplex PCR; TCRdb lists only in-frame clones, some missing. The top ten clones hold roughly 8.2% of a sample with 100,000 to 120,000 clones, around 76% of them seen once. This clone turned up a few times. The target antigen is unknown. Germline V gene data show CDR1 as KGHSH and CDR2 as LQKENI. V dropped 3 bases and J dropped 2; count of bases not matched to a gene: 6. The CDR3 loop spans 15 amino acids. V usage is TRBV18 and J usage is TRBJ1-2; 7 nucleotides align to TRBD1. The clonotype was recovered from a man aged 35 to 55 in good health and CMV-seropositive. Source material: PBMCs. The CDR3 region has the DNA TGTGCCAGCTCACCGGGACAGCCAAGGAACTATGGCTACACCTTC. It encodes CASSPGQPRNYGYTF.